Following are 22 T cell receptor beta chains from one sample sequenced in a study of T cell changes during pregnancy in multiple sclerosis. Assay used: immunoSEQ multiplex PCR; TCRdb lists only in-frame clones, some missing. Counted here are roughly 79,000 clones, 93% occurring once; the ten biggest clones make up around 0.75%. Sequencing used peripheral blood, obtained in the second trimester of pregnancy. All receptors derive from a female donor in good health, enrolled as a control in a pregnancy study.

V gene TRBV11-2 combines with J gene TRBJ2-7, with D perhaps matching TRBD1 (7 bases). CDR1 is SGHAT and CDR2 is FQNNGV in the germline V gene. V shed 4 bases and J shed 6 bases, with 19 bases lying between them. There are 15 residues in the CDR3. The chain's CDR3 is CASSSPPTGTAEQYF. The CDR3 DNA is TGTGCCAGCAGCTCCCCTCCGACAGGGACTGCCGAGCAGTACTTC.

A note on this clone: The sample has other DNA sequences that encode this CDR3 too. The chain uses TRBV27 and TRBJ1-2; D remains unclear. Between the trimmed V and J ends, which lost 0 bases and 4 bases, there was a span of 6 bases. This CDR3 has 13 amino acids. Germline CDR1 and CDR2: MNHEY and SMNVEV (reference sequence). The CDR3 spells CASSLSGSYGYTF. CDR3 nucleotides: TGTGCCAGCAGTTTATCGGGGAGCTATGGCTACACCTTC.

The chain employs TRBV5-1 and TRBJ2-1; tentatively, D is TRBD2 (6 bases). The CDR3 runs 16 residues. The germline V and J ends were trimmed by 0 bases and 4 bases, with 14 bases remaining between them. Germline CDR1 is SGHRS and CDR2 is YFSETQ. CDR3 in DNA: TGCGCCAGCAGCTTGGAAGTCCGGGGGAATTACAATGAGCAGTTCTTC. Protein product: CASSLEVRGNYNEQFF.

In its sample, this clone was seen once. The chain recombines TRBV7-2 with TRBJ1-2; D gene uncertain. From germline, CDR1 is SGHTA and CDR2 FQGNSA. V was clipped by 5 bases and J by 8 bases, with 24 bases between them. This CDR3 has 16 amino acids. The DNA of the CDR3 is TGTGCCAGCAGCAGGGTTTTCGCGTATGGGGAGCCCGGCTACACCTTC. This encodes CASSRVFAYGEPGYTF.

The chain links TRBV10-3 to TRBJ1-1; D is perhaps TRBD1 (6 bases). Trimming removed 3 bases at V and 1 base at J, with 12 bases between. The V gene's germline CDR1 is ENHRY and CDR2 SYGVKD. The CDR3 totals 15 residues. The CDR3 nucleotides are TGTGCCATCAGTGATCAGGGGCAGGGGAACACTGAAGCTTTCTTT. Amino acids: CAISDQGQGNTEAFF.

V gene TRBV11-3 combines with J gene TRBJ1-1; a weak D match, TRBD1 (5 bases). The CDR3 is 14 amino acids. The germline gives CDR1 SGHNT, CDR2 YENEEA. The V gene lost 1 base and the J gene lost 4 bases, with 10 bases spanning the gap. The CDR3 protein is CASSLVPGLTEAFF. In nucleotides, the CDR3 is TGTGCCAGCAGCTTAGTGCCAGGGCTCACTGAAGCTTTCTTT.

The V gene is TRBV7-2, the J gene TRBJ2-2, with TRBD2 matching over 8 bases. The V gene's germline CDR1 is SGHTA and CDR2 FQGNSA. After removal of 3 bases from V and 4 bases from J, the junction contained 4 bases not matched to a gene. The CDR3 contains 15 residues. This chain's CDR3 is CASSFILAVTGELFF. DNA for the CDR3: TGTGCCAGCAGCTTTATACTAGCGGTCACCGGGGAGCTGTTTTTT. Based on the CDR3 plus reference TRBV7-2 and TRBJ2-2, the full variable domain is GAGVSQSPSNKVTEKGKDVELRCDPISGHTALYWYRQSLGQGLEFLIYFQGNSAPDKSGLPSDRFSAERTGGSVSTLTIQRTQQEDSAVYLCASSFILAVTGELFFGEGSRLTVL.

This clone was seen only once. The V call is TRBV5-6, the J call TRBJ2-5; D unclear. CDR1 is SGHDT and CDR2 is YYEEEE in the germline V gene. This CDR3 is 14 amino acids long. V shed 0 bases and J shed 0 bases, with 6 bases lying between them. The CDR3 sequence: CASSLAVDQETQYF. The DNA for the CDR3 is TGTGCCAGCAGCTTGGCGGTAGACCAAGAGACCCAGTACTTC.

The chain uses TRBV6-5 and TRBJ1-2; 8 bases are shared with TRBD1. CDR1 MNHEY and CDR2 SVGAGI come from the germline V gene. Trimming took 6 bases from V and 6 from J; bases not matched to a gene: 9. There are 14 residues in the CDR3. CDR3 protein: CASRASDRADGYTF. The DNA for the CDR3 is TGTGCCAGCAGGGCTTCGGACAGGGCCGATGGCTACACCTTC.

The V and J genes are TRBV4-2 and TRBJ2-3, with 7 bases aligning to TRBD2. V was clipped by 1 base and J by 2 bases; unmatched bases: 12. This CDR3 has 18 amino acids. In germline, CDR1 is LGHNA, CDR2 YNFKEQ. In DNA form, the CDR3 reads TGTGCCAGCAGCCAAGGGACGGGACTACCCCAGACCACAGATACGCAGTATTTT. It is translated as CASSQGTGLPQTTDTQYF.

The CDR3 nucleotides are TGCGCCAGCAGCAATCGACAGGGCTCGAACTATGGCTACACCTTC. Its translation is CASSNRQGSNYGYTF. This chain connects TRBV5-1 to TRBJ1-2; 7 bases agree with TRBD1. V lost 4 bases and J lost 2; bases outside the gene matches: 8. CDR1 SGHRS and CDR2 YFSETQ come from the germline V gene. There are 15 residues in the CDR3.

For the CDR3, the DNA is TGTGCCAGCAGACACCCCCGGCAGGGCTATGGCTACACCTTC. This gives the protein CASRHPRQGYGYTF. The gene calls are TRBV11-2 and TRBJ1-2; possibly TRBD1 for D (5 bases). V was pared by 6 bases and J by 4 bases, with 15 bases between. Germline assignment: CDR1 SGHAT and CDR2 FQNNGV. The CDR3 runs to 14 residues. Full variable domain (outside the CDR3, taken from reference TRBV11-2 and TRBJ1-2): EAGVAQSPRYKIIEKRQSVAFWCNPISGHATLYWYQQILGQGPKLLIQFQNNGVVDDSQLPKDRFSAERLKGVDSTLKIQPAKLEDSAVYLCASRHPRQGYGYTFGSGTRLTVV.

V and J are TRBV4-1 and TRBJ1-4; 9 bases are shared with TRBD1. The germline CDR1 and CDR2 sequences are MGHRA and YSYEKL. CDR3 length equals 16 residues. V lost 1 base and J lost 8; bases outside the gene matches: 8. The DNA of the CDR3 is TGCGCCAGCAGCCAAGCTGCGACAGGGGGTGACGAAAAACTGTTTTTT. This codes for CASSQAATGGDEKLFF.

Only one count was recorded for this clone. This chain links TRBV6-6 with TRBJ2-2; the D is unclear. The CDR3 is 15 amino acids. The V gene's germline CDR1 is MNHNY and CDR2 SVGAGI (reference sequence). Trimming shortened V by 7 bases and J by 7 bases, and 19 bases separated the two germline ends. The CDR3 sequence: CASTDKSYQVGELFF. CDR3 coding DNA: TGTGCCAGCACCGATAAGAGCTATCAAGTCGGGGAGCTGTTTTTT.

This clone has just one count. V usage is TRBV28 and J usage is TRBJ1-1; D is unclear. The CDR3 consists of 13 residues. Trimming cost V 2 bases and J 4 bases, with 8 bases left between them. Germline assignment: CDR1 MDHEN and CDR2 SYDVKM. The CDR3 nucleotides read TGTGCCAGCAGTTTACGTACAAGCACTGAAGCTTTCTTT. Translated, it gives CASSLRTSTEAFF.

CDR3 region: CASSQQGYNQPQHF. Here the CDR3 DNA reads TGTGCCAGCAGCCAACAGGGATACAATCAGCCCCAGCATTTT. The J gene is TRBJ1-5, the V gene TRBV7-3; perhaps TRBD1 as D (6 bases). Looked up from germline, CDR1 is SGHTA and CDR2 is FQGTGA. This CDR3 comprises 14 residues. Trimming shortened V by 5 bases and J by 3 bases, and 11 bases separated the two germline ends.

The chain combines TRBV2 with TRBJ2-2; TRBD2 matches at 14 bases. The germline CDR1 and CDR2 sequences are SNHLY and FYNNEI. The V segment lost 6 bases and the J segment 6 bases; nucleotides outside the gene matches: 6. This CDR3 is built from 16 residues. CDR3 coding DNA: TGTGCCAGCAGGGTTGGGACTAGCGGGGGACCCGGGGAGCTGTTTTTT. Protein product: CASRVGTSGGPGELFF.

The rearrangement links TRBV29-1 to TRBJ1-4; maybe TRBD1 (5 bases). This CDR3 has 13 residues. Looked up from germline, CDR1 is SQVTM and CDR2 is ANQGSEA. Trimming removed 5 bases from V and 5 bases from J, with 12 bases in between. The CDR3 loop is CSVIGPGNEKLFF. Written as DNA, the CDR3 is TGCAGCGTTATCGGACCAGGGAATGAAAAACTGTTTTTT.

V gene TRBV4-3 combines with J gene TRBJ2-7, with D possibly TRBD1 on 5 matching bases. Trimming took off 0 bases at V and 4 bases at J, with 25 bases between the two ends. Germline V gives CDR1 LGHNA, CDR2 YSLEER. The CDR3 runs 19 residues. For the CDR3, the DNA is TGCGCCAGCAGCCAAGAGGTCAGGAATCCGCGACAGAAATCTTACGAGCAGTACTTC. Encoded protein: CASSQEVRNPRQKSYEQYF.

V usage is TRBV7-6 and J usage is TRBJ2-3, with 10 bases identical to TRBD2. Germline assignment: CDR1 SGHVS and CDR2 FNYEAQ. After removal of 5 bases from V and 4 bases from J, the junction contained 9 bases not matched to a gene. The CDR3 length is 16 residues. The CDR3 bases are TGTGCCAGCAGCGATCTACTAGCGGGGATCTCAGATACGCAGTATTTT. Translated, it gives CASSDLLAGISDTQYF.

V usage is TRBV6-6 and J usage is TRBJ2-5; 7 bases map to TRBD1. J was trimmed by 4 bases and V by 0 bases; bases with no gene match: 2. Looked up from germline, CDR1 is MNHNY and CDR2 is SVGAGI (reference sequence). The CDR3 contains 14 residues. The CDR3 reads CASSYSTGRETQYF. CDR3 coding DNA: TGTGCCAGCAGTTACTCGACAGGGCGAGAGACCCAGTACTTC.

V usage is TRBV27 and J usage is TRBJ1-5, with TRBD1 as a possible D gene (5 bases). Germline V gives CDR1 MNHEY, CDR2 SMNVEV (reference sequence). V lost 8 bases and J 5 bases, leaving 13 bases between the germline ends. The length of the CDR3 is 13 residues. CDR3 amino acids: CASRDDSYQPQHF. The CDR3 bases are TGTGCCAGCCGAGATGACAGTTATCAGCCCCAGCATTTT.